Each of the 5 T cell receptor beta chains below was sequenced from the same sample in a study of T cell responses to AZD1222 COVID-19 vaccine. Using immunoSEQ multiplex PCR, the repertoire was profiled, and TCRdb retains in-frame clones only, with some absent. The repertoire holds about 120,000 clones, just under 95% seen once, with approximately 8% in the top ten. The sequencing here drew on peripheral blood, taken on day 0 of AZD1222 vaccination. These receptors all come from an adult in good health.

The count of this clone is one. This chain's CDR3 is CASTPAESYEQYF. CDR3 nucleotide sequence: TGTGCCAGCACCCCAGCCGAATCCTACGAGCAGTACTTC. This chain uses TRBV7-8 with TRBJ2-7, with D hard to call. V shed 7 bases and J shed 1 base, with 11 bases lying between them. Germline loops: CDR1 SGHVS, CDR2 FQNEAQ. This CDR3 region has 13 residues.

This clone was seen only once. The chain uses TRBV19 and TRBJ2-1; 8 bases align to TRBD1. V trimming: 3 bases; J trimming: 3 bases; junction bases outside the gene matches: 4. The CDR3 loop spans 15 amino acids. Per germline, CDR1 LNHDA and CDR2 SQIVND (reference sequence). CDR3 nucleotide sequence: TGTGCCAGTAGTATTGTGACAGGGGTCTACAATGAGCAGTTCTTC. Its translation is CASSIVTGVYNEQFF.

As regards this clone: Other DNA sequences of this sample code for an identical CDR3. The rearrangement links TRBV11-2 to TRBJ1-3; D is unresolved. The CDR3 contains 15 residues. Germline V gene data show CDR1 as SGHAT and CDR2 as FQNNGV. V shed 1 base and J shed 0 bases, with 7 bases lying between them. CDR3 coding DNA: TGTGCCAGCAGCTTAGCCGGGTACTCTGGAAACACCATATATTTT. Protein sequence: CASSLAGYSGNTIYF.

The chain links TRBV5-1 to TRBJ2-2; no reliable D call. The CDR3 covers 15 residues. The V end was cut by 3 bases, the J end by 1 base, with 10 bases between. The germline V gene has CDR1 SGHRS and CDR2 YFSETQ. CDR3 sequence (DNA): TGCGCCAGCAGCTCCAGGTCAGGGAACACCGGGGAGCTGTTTTTT. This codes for CASSSRSGNTGELFF.

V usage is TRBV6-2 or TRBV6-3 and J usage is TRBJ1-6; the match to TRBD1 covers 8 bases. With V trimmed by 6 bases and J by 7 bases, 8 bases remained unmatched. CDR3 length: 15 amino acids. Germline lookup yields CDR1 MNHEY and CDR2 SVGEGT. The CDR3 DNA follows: TGTGCCAGCAGCCCGGACAGGGTTAGCAATTCACCCCTCCACTTT. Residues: CASSPDRVSNSPLHF.